This TCR beta chain was sequenced in a study of monozygotic twins with inflammatory bowel disease. Study outcomes and limitations: Those with IBD had lower TCRbeta diversity (inverse Simpson) than their healthy co-twins did. Among the T cells, different subtypes could not be distinguished.

The germline V gene has CDR1 MGHRA and CDR2 YSYEKL. The length of the CDR3 is 14 residues. Total RNA input per TCR library was about 3.5 ug. Template switching added UMIs carrying a 6-nucleotide sample barcode. No DNA is given; TCRdb re-called the 5' RACE reads and lists each CDR3 protein once. Its table lists about 140,000 distinct CDR3 sequences. As to this clonotype: Its antigen is as yet unknown.

The chain recombines TRBV4-1 with TRBJ2-5. Sequencing used blood. This TCR was sampled from a human donor with ulcerative colitis or Crohn's disease, or a healthy co-twin of an affected twin (not recorded which). The CDR3 protein is CASSQVVLSETQYF.